The 27 T cell receptor beta chains below all came from one sample that was sequenced in a study of cytomegalovirus exposure and HLA in healthy donors. Repertoires were generated with immunoSEQ multiplex PCR, while TCRdb's copy carries only in-frame clones and drops some. The sample yields 82,000 or so clones, more than 85% seen once. Sequenced material: PBMCs. Receptor source: a man aged 18 to 29 in good health and CMV-seronegative.

This sequence joins TRBV21-1 and TRBJ1-1. TRBV21-1 is described as a pseudogene. This CDR3 has 16 residues. CDR3 region: CASPRRGPQPKLEAFF. DNA of the CDR3: TGTGCCAGCCCACGGAGGGGACCACAGCCCAAACTGGAAGCTTTCTTT.

V is TRBV28 and J is TRBJ1-2, with D possibly being TRBD1 (5 bases). This CDR3 spans 13 amino acids. Per the germline V gene, CDR1 is MDHEN and CDR2 is SYDVKM. V gave up 3 bases and J gave up 7 bases, with 12 bases separating them. Written as DNA, the CDR3 is TGTGCCAGCAGTTTGGCTGGGGCAGGTGGCTACACCTTC. Protein: CASSLAGAGGYTF.

The rearrangement uses TRBV19 and TRBJ2-3; unclear D gene. Trimming removed 2 bases at V and 1 base at J, with 7 bases between. Germline values: CDR1 LNHDA, CDR2 SQIVND (reference sequence). The CDR3 covers 14 residues. The CDR3 nucleotides are TGTGCCAGTAGTATACTCTACGGCACAGATACGCAGTATTTT. This codes for CASSILYGTDTQYF.

This sequence joins TRBV7-9 and TRBJ2-7, with TRBD1 matching over 9 bases. The CDR3 runs to 15 residues. Germline assignment: CDR1 SEHNR and CDR2 FQNEAQ (reference sequence). The V gene end was trimmed by 5 bases and the J gene end by 5 bases; junction bases not matched to a gene: 10. The CDR3 spells CASSTGQGRDDEQYF. CDR3 nucleotides: TGTGCCAGCAGCACCGGACAGGGGCGAGATGACGAGCAGTACTTC.

This clone was seen a handful of times. The V gene is TRBV5-1, the J gene TRBJ2-7; 10 nucleotides match TRBD1. CDR1 and CDR2 from the germline V gene are SGHRS and YFSETQ. This CDR3 region has 18 residues. V lost 6 bases, J lost 1 base, and 16 bases stayed unmatched. CDR3 DNA sequence: TGCGCCAGCACCCTATTCGGGGGGCCGGGACAGGGGTCCTACGAGCAGTACTTC. As protein: CASTLFGGPGQGSYEQYF.

The J gene is TRBJ1-2, the V gene TRBV2; maybe TRBD1 (5 bases). CDR1 and CDR2 from the germline V gene are SNHLY and FYNNEI. V lost 2 bases and J 4 bases, leaving 14 bases between the germline ends. This CDR3 contains 15 residues. CDR3 sequence reads: CASSETGSYLYGYTF. DNA for the CDR3: TGTGCCAGCAGTGAAACAGGCTCGTACCTCTATGGCTACACCTTC.

The V and J genes are TRBV5-8 and TRBJ1-1; weak D call: TRBD1 (5 bases). With 0 bases removed from V and 3 bases from J, the gap between germline ends came to 15 bases. The CDR3 covers 16 residues. Per the germline V gene, CDR1 is SGHTS and CDR2 is YDEGEE. DNA for the CDR3: TGTGCCAGCAGCTTGGCTTGGGGGGAGATGGACACTGAAGCTTTCTTT. It codes for CASSLAWGEMDTEAFF.

The table lists this clone with a count of one. This rearrangement joins TRBV11-2 to TRBJ2-7; TRBD2 matches 11 bases. Losses at the gene ends were 1 base for V and 2 bases for J; bases not matched to a gene: 4. The CDR3 is 16 residues long. Germline V lookup: CDR1 SGHAT, CDR2 FQNNGV. The CDR3 region has the DNA TGTGCCAGCAGCTTAGTTGGACTAGCGGGCGCCTACGAGCAGTACTTC. Translating it yields CASSLVGLAGAYEQYF.

The gene calls are TRBV10-1 and TRBJ1-1; 8 positions agree with TRBD1. The V and J ends lost 5 bases and 4 bases, in that order; junction bases with no gene match: 15. The CDR3 extends over 17 amino acids. Germline V CDR1 and CDR2: WNHNN, SYGVQD (reference sequence). As DNA, the CDR3 is TGCGCCAGCAGTCCTTTCGGCAGGACAGGGAGCAGCACTGAAGCTTTCTTT. Its protein is CASSPFGRTGSSTEAFF.

The rearrangement links TRBV5-1 to TRBJ1-2; maybe TRBD1 (5 bases). The CDR3 is made up of 14 amino acids. Per the germline V gene, CDR1 is SGHRS and CDR2 is YFSETQ. Trimming shortened V by 1 base and J by 3 bases, and 10 bases separated the two germline ends. CDR3 sequence: CASSLRSQDYGYTF. The CDR3 DNA reads as TGCGCCAGCAGCTTGCGGTCACAGGACTATGGCTACACCTTC. Full variable domain (remainder filled in from reference TRBV5-1 and TRBJ1-2): KAGVTQTPRYLIKTRGQQVTLSCSPISGHRSVSWYQQTPGQGLQFLFEYFSETQRNKGNFPGRFSGRQFSNSRSEMNVSTLELGDSALYLCASSLRSQDYGYTFGSGTRLTVV.

The chain links TRBV12-5 to TRBJ2-5; maybe TRBD2 (5 bases). The germline gives CDR1 LGHNT, CDR2 FRNRAP. CDR3 length equals 14 residues. The V end was cut by 3 bases, the J end by 5 bases, with 13 bases between. The CDR3 coding sequence is TGTGCTAGTGGTTTCCGGACTGTTGAGGAGACCCAGTACTTC. Translated, it gives CASGFRTVEETQYF.

This clone was counted once. V is TRBV5-1 and J is TRBJ1-3, with TRBD1 as a possible D gene (6 bases). Germline V gives CDR1 SGHRS, CDR2 YFSETQ. V shed 0 bases and J shed 7 bases, with 17 bases lying between them. This CDR3 contains 16 residues. The CDR3 nucleotides are TGCGCCAGCAGCTTGGCGCAAGTTGGGCAGGGGAACACCATATATTTT. This codes for CASSLAQVGQGNTIYF.

The chain's CDR3 is CAIQQGAGGNTIYF. DNA for the CDR3: TGTGCCATCCAACAGGGGGCTGGAGGAAACACCATATATTTT. The V and J genes are TRBV10-3 and TRBJ1-3; 9 nucleotides match TRBD1. The CDR3 length is 14 residues. Germline V lookup: CDR1 ENHRY, CDR2 SYGVKD. The ends lost 8 bases at V and 4 bases at J; junction bases unmatched: 6.

The rearrangement uses TRBV4-2 and TRBJ1-2; a weak D match, TRBD1 (5 bases). This CDR3 contains 15 residues. Germline V gene data show CDR1 as LGHNA and CDR2 as YNFKEQ. Trimming left V 1 base short and J 4 bases short, with 13 bases between. CDR3 nucleotide sequence: TGTGCCAGCAGCCAAGCGAGAGGGGAGGTCTATGGCTACACCTTC. This sequence encodes CASSQARGEVYGYTF.

This chain links TRBV10-3 with TRBJ1-1; 8 nucleotides align to TRBD1. The CDR3 contains 13 residues. In germline, CDR1 is ENHRY, CDR2 SYGVKD. The ends lost 6 bases at V and 1 base at J; junction bases unmatched: 1. This CDR3 is CAIRDRENTEAFF. In DNA form, the CDR3 reads TGTGCCATCAGGGACAGGGAGAACACTGAAGCTTTCTTT.

The V call is TRBV5-1, the J call TRBJ1-2; 7 nucleotides match TRBD1. Per germline, CDR1 SGHRS and CDR2 YFSETQ. This CDR3 comprises 14 residues. V dropped 4 bases and J dropped 0; count of bases not matched to a gene: 3. CDR3 residues: CASSTGDPNYGYTF. The CDR3 bases are TGCGCCAGCAGCACAGGGGACCCTAACTATGGCTACACCTTC.

The rearrangement uses TRBV9 and TRBJ2-1, with TRBD2 matching over 12 bases. CDR3 length equals 16 residues. Germline CDR1 SGDLS, CDR2 YYNGEE. The J segment lost 3 bases and the V segment lost 3 bases, leaving 4 bases of the junction unmatched. The DNA for the CDR3 is TGTGCCAGCAGCGGGCTAGCGGGAGGGCGCTACAATGAGCAGTTCTTC. This codes for CASSGLAGGRYNEQFF.

This sequence joins TRBV19 and TRBJ2-7; D possibly corresponds to TRBD2 (5 bases). The ends were cut back, 1 base at V and 4 bases at J, with 11 bases in the middle. The CDR3 extends over 14 amino acids. CDR1 LNHDA and CDR2 SQIVND come from the germline V gene (reference sequence). The chain's CDR3 is CASSIALGFYEQYF. The CDR3 nucleotides read TGTGCCAGTAGTATAGCACTAGGCTTTTACGAGCAGTACTTC.

J is TRBJ2-3 and V is TRBV5-1; 9 nucleotides line up with TRBD2. The CDR3 consists of 15 residues. The V and J ends lost 2 bases and 1 base, in that order; junction bases with no gene match: 2. CDR1 SGHRS and CDR2 YFSETQ come from the germline V gene. The CDR3 is CASSFLAGGTDTQYF. The CDR3 nucleotides are TGCGCCAGCAGCTTTTTAGCGGGAGGCACAGATACGCAGTATTTT.

The chain couples TRBV7-2 to TRBJ1-2; a possible D gene is TRBD1 (6 bases). Trimming shortened V by 6 bases and J by 8 bases, and 16 bases separated the two germline ends. Germline CDR1 SGHTA, CDR2 FQGNSA. The CDR3 contains 13 residues. CDR3 DNA sequence: TGTGCCAGCAGTACTCTGGGGGCTCGGGGCTACACCTTC. It encodes CASSTLGARGYTF.

This clone was seen a single time. This chain links TRBV10-3 with TRBJ2-1, with 8 bases that match TRBD2. Germline V gene data show CDR1 as ENHRY and CDR2 as SYGVKD. CDR3 length: 15 amino acids. V gave up 6 bases and J gave up 7 bases; unmatched junction bases: 11. This CDR3 reads CAISALGGAANEQFF. The DNA for the CDR3 is TGTGCCATCAGCGCCCTCGGGGGGGCAGCAAATGAGCAGTTCTTC.

The chain is built from TRBV27 and TRBJ2-2; TRBD1 agrees at 8 bases. The CDR3 covers 15 residues. The germline CDR1 and CDR2 sequences are MNHEY and SMNVEV (reference sequence). V shed 3 bases, J shed 6 bases, and the junction held 6 bases outside the gene matches. The CDR3 DNA is TGTGCCAGCAGTTTGACAGGGGAGGAACCCGGGGAGCTGTTTTTT. Translating it yields CASSLTGEEPGELFF.

This chain links TRBV27 with TRBJ2-3; 12 bases agree with TRBD2. The trim removed 5 bases at V and 5 bases at J, leaving 2 bases unmatched. The CDR3 sequence is 14 residues long. Germline-derived CDR1 and CDR2 are MNHEY and SMNVEV (reference sequence). CDR3 residues: CASSLLAGGDTQYF. The DNA of the CDR3 is TGTGCCAGCAGTCTACTAGCGGGGGGAGATACGCAGTATTTT.

This clone was seen just once. The chain combines TRBV7-2 with TRBJ2-5; D not resolved. The V gene's germline CDR1 is SGHTA and CDR2 FQGNSA. V was shortened by 5 bases and J by 5 bases, with 6 bases between the two germline ends. This CDR3 is built from 11 residues. The CDR3: CASSPRETQYF. As DNA, the CDR3 is TGTGCCAGCAGCCCCAGGGAGACCCAGTACTTC.

This chain connects TRBV6-6 to TRBJ2-1, with TRBD2 as a possible D gene (5 bases). Trimming took 0 bases from V and 2 from J, leaving 8 bases between them. The V gene's germline CDR1 is MNHNY and CDR2 SVGAGI (reference sequence). The CDR3 loop spans 15 amino acids. For the CDR3, the DNA is TGTGCCAGCAGTTACTCCACAGCGGCCTACAATGAGCAGTTCTTC. Protein: CASSYSTAAYNEQFF.

This clone has just one count. V gene TRBV4-1 combines with J gene TRBJ1-1, with D tentatively TRBD1 (5 bases). V was trimmed by 5 bases and J by 2 bases, leaving 15 bases between them. The germline gives CDR1 MGHRA, CDR2 YSYEKL. The CDR3 loop spans 15 amino acids. Written as DNA, the CDR3 is TGCGCCAGCAGCGGGGGAGGGATTACAAACACTGAAGCTTTCTTT. Its protein is CASSGGGITNTEAFF.

The rearrangement links TRBV7-9 to TRBJ2-7; 7 bases fit TRBD2. Germline V CDR1 and CDR2: SEHNR, FQNEAQ (reference sequence). Germline trimming cut 1 base from V and 5 bases from J; bases unmatched to any gene: 8. CDR3 length equals 15 residues. This chain's CDR3 is CASSLEGGYWDEQYF. The CDR3 coding sequence is TGTGCCAGCAGCTTAGAGGGAGGGTACTGGGACGAGCAGTACTTC. Filled out from reference TRBV7-9 and TRBJ2-7, the complete variable domain reads DTGVSQNPRHKITKRGQNVTFRCDPISEHNRLYWYRQTLGQGPEFLTYFQNEAQLEKSRLLSDRFSAERPKGSFSTLEIQRTEQGDSAMYLCASSLEGGYWDEQYFGPGTRLTVT.